This TCR beta chain was recorded in a study of T cell clones after liver transplantation. Across the whole study: TCRbeta sequencing after a pre-transplant mixed lymphocyte reaction identified graft-donor-reactive clones, later tracked in post-transplant blood.

The repertoire was sequenced with immunoSEQ multiplex PCR; TCRdb's copy has only in-frame clones and lacks some. The table includes several thousand clones, roughly three quarters detected once. The CDR3 contains 14 residues. V dropped 3 bases and J dropped 0 bases, with 9 bases sitting between them. Germline CDR1 MGHRA, CDR2 YSYEKL. With respect to this clone: Its antigen is not known.

The study's findings and limits: Donor-reactive sequences fell more than third party-reactive ones, suggesting partial deletion.

The chain joins TRBV4-1 to TRBJ2-7, with D perhaps matching TRBD2 (6 bases). This TCR was sampled from a human patient who received a liver transplant. Some T cells may possibly be graft donor cells. The source was CD8+ T cells from blood, collected 45 to 46 months after liver transplant. The CDR3 loop reads CASSHGTGSYEQYF. In DNA, the CDR3 is TGCGCCAGCAGCCACGGGACTGGCTCCTACGAGCAGTACTTC.